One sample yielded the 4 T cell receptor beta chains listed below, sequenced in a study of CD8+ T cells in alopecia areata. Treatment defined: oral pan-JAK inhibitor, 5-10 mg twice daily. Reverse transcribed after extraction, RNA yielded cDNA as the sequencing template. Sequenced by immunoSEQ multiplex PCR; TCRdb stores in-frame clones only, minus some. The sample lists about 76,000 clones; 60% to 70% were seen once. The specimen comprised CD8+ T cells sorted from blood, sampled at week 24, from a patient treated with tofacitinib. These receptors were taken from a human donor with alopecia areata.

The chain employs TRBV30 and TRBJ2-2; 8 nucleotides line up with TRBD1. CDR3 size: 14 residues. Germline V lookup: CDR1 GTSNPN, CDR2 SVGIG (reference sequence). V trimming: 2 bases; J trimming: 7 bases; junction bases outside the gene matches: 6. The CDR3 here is CAWSKGQGGGELFF. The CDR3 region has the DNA TGTGCCTGGAGTAAAGGACAGGGTGGCGGGGAGCTGTTTTTT. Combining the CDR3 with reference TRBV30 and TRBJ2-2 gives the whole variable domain SQTIHQWPATLVQPVGSPLSLECTVEGTSNPNLYWYRQAAGRGLQLLFYSVGIGQISSEVPQNLSASRPQDRQFILSSKKLLLSDSGFYLCAWSKGQGGGELFFGEGSRLTVL.

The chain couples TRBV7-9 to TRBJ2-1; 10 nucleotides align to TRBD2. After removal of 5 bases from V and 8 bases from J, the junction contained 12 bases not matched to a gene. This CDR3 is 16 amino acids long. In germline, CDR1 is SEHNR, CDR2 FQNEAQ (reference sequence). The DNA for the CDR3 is TGTGCCAGCAGCCCCCGGGGAGCGGGAGGGAGGGATGAGCAGTTCTTC. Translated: CASSPRGAGGRDEQFF.

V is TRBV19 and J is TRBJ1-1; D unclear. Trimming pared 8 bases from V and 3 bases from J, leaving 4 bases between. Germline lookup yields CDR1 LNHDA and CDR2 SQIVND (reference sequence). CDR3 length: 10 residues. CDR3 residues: CASFYTEAFF. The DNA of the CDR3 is TGTGCCAGTTTCTACACTGAAGCTTTCTTT.

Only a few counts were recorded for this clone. CDR3 sequence reads: CASSIDSGTAYNEQFF. The CDR3 DNA is TGTGCCAGTAGTATAGATTCCGGGACAGCCTACAATGAGCAGTTCTTC. The chain recombines TRBV19 with TRBJ2-1, with 7 bases that match TRBD1. V was clipped by 0 bases and J by 2 bases; unmatched bases: 4. Germline values: CDR1 LNHDA, CDR2 SQIVND (reference sequence). The CDR3 is 16 residues long.